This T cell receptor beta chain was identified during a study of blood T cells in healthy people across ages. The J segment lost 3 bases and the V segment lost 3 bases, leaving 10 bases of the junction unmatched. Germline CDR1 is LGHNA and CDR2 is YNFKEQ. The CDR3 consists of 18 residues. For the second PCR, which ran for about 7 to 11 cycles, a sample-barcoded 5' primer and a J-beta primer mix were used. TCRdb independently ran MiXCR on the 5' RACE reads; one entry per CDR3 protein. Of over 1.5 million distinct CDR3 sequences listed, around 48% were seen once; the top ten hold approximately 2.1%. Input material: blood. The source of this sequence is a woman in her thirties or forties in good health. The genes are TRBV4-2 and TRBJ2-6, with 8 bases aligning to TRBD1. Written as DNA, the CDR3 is TGTGCCAGCAGCCAGCGAAGGACAGGGCTTGGTGGGGCCAACGTCCTGACTTTC. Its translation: CASSQRRTGLGGANVLTF.